This T cell receptor (beta chain) was recorded in a study of blood T cell repertoires in COVID-19. Study-wide context: The analysed material was cDNA or gDNA that came from T cells, B-cell-depleted T cells, or PBMCs.

V was pared by 4 bases and J by 7 bases, with 19 bases between. Germline V gene data show CDR1 as MNHEY and CDR2 as SVGAGI. The CDR3 has 15 amino acids. This table comes from immunoSEQ multiplex PCR, and its TCRdb copy is limited to in-frame clones, with some not included. The sample lists over 250,000 clones, about 91% occurring once. The V call is TRBV6-5, the J call TRBJ1-2; a possible D gene is TRBD1 (6 bases). The receptor's source is a woman aged 60-70 years with acute or convalescent COVID-19. Material: peripheral blood. CDR3 sequence: CASSSPPLGAGGYTF. The CDR3 nucleotides read TGTGCCAGCAGTTCCCCTCCGTTGGGGGCAGGTGGCTACACCTTC.